This T cell receptor beta chain was captured by sequencing in a study of T cell responses to AZD1222 COVID-19 vaccine. Background on the study: Analysis merged second doses at about 4 or about 12 weeks. Points from the study as a whole: Just five to seven AZD1222 recipients tested seropositive at baseline. Sampling that yielded the repertoires occurred only after the peak T cell response. Nearly half of unique spike-specific TCRs reportedly avoided B.1.351 and B.1.1.7 mutated regions.

CDR3 size: 16 residues. Per the germline V gene, CDR1 is MNHEY and CDR2 is SMNVEV (reference sequence). After removal of 6 bases from V and 3 bases from J, the junction contained 10 bases not matched to a gene. The repertoire was sequenced with immunoSEQ multiplex PCR; TCRdb's copy has only in-frame clones and lacks some. The sample lists almost 80,000 clones, about nine tenths seen once, with under 25% in the top ten. In its sample, this clone was seen once. Its antigen is as yet unknown. The source material was peripheral blood, sampled on day 0 of AZD1222 vaccination. The receptor comes from an adult in good health. The J gene is TRBJ2-1, the V gene TRBV27; 8 nucleotides agree with TRBD2. The CDR3 sequence is CASRYSGTSGYNEQFF. CDR3 bases: TGTGCCAGCAGGTATTCGGGAACTAGCGGCTACAATGAGCAGTTCTTC.